Described below is a single T cell receptor (beta chain) sequence and its context. No antigen is known for it. Deep was the level at which the assay was run. Clones were sequenced by immunoSEQ multiplex PCR, and TCRdb holds only the in-frame ones, with some missing. The sample lists about a million clones, approximately 77% occurring once. From CD4+ cells came CD45RA+ naive and CD45RA-negative memory subsets. The data were taken from a study of shared clonotypes between healthy human individuals. Points from the study as a whole: Blood alone was sampled, and tissue repertoires likely differ.

Sequencing was done on a sample of memory CD4+ T cells from PBMCs. Documented subset: CD45RA-negative fraction. The TCR comes from a man aged 18 to 35 in good health. Some clones in this sample may be carry-over from other donors' samples.

As DNA, the CDR3 is TGTGCCAGCAGCAGAACCGGGACTTATGACACAGATACGCAGTATTTT. Translation: CASSRTGTYDTDTQYF. This chain connects TRBV4-2 to TRBJ2-3; possibly TRBD2 for D (6 bases). This CDR3 spans 16 amino acids. Trimming took off 5 bases at V and 2 bases at J, with 17 bases between the two ends. Germline CDR1 and CDR2: LGHNA and YNFKEQ.